The T cell receptor beta chain under discussion was sequenced for a study of cytomegalovirus exposure and HLA in healthy donors. Overall study: An earlier analysis identified approximately 120 million unique TCR beta sequences in approximately 170 million T cells. Study-level points and caveats: Follow-up analysis seemed to connect common viral pathogens with several of the most significant clusters identified. Analyses of presence and absence presupposed an approximately uniform sequencing depth across donors.

The V gene end was trimmed by 6 bases and the J gene end by 4 bases; junction bases not matched to a gene: 7. CDR3 size: 14 residues. Germline V gives CDR1 MDHEN, CDR2 SYDVKM. This clone was seen only a few times. The antigen remains undetermined. Use of 60 Vbeta and 13 Jbeta primers characterized the PCR. Clones were read by immunoSEQ multiplex PCR, and TCRdb kept only the in-frame ones, dropping some. The sample includes 90,000 to 150,000 clones, approximately 8% of them seen just once. The chain combines TRBV28 with TRBJ2-7, with 9 positions matching TRBD2. This clonotype was obtained from a woman aged 35 to 49 in good health and CMV-seropositive. The specimen sequenced was PBMCs. CDR3 sequence (DNA): TGTGCCAGCAGGTTAGCGGGGGAGCCATACGAGCAGTACTTC. Protein: CASRLAGEPYEQYF.